These 4 T cell receptor beta chains share one sample of origin, sequenced in a study of STAT3 mutations in large granular lymphocyte leukemia. Assay: immunoSEQ multiplex PCR; the TCRdb copy retains only in-frame clones and omits some. The sample shows some 2,000 clones, around 67% of them seen only once. Study-level findings and limits: At least one immunodominant TCR beta clonotype appeared in every T-cell large granular lymphocyte leukemia patient.

Their recognized antigens are unknown. What was sequenced was peripheral blood mononuclear cells. All receptors derive from a man aged 55 to 70 with T-cell large granular lymphocyte leukemia. Some clones in this sample may be carry-over from other donors' samples.

In its sample, this clone was seen a few times. The chain uses TRBV5-1 and TRBJ1-2; D remains ambiguous. This CDR3 contains 13 residues. Trimming removed 1 base at V and 1 base at J, with 5 bases between. Germline V gene sequence: CDR1 SGHRS, CDR2 YFSETQ. CDR3 residues: CASSLYGNYGYTF. Here the CDR3 DNA reads TGCGCCAGCAGCTTGTACGGTAACTATGGCTACACCTTC.

This clone was detected once. This chain joins TRBV5-1 and TRBJ1-2, with TRBD1 matching over 8 bases. The CDR3 is 13 amino acids. V lost 7 bases, J lost 12 bases, and 14 bases stayed unmatched. Germline V lookup: CDR1 SGHRS, CDR2 YFSETQ. This CDR3 reads CASAGTGPSEDTF. For the CDR3, the DNA is TGCGCCAGCGCCGGGACAGGTCCCTCGGAGGACACCTTC.

The genes are TRBV4-3 and TRBJ2-7; TRBD2 is a possible D gene (5 bases). CDR1 and CDR2 (germline): LGHNA, YSLEER. V lost 2 bases and J 6 bases, leaving 14 bases between the germline ends. The CDR3 totals 14 residues. CDR3 DNA: TGCGCCAGCAGCCAAACGGGCCTGGGAGCCGAGCAGTACTTC. Translation: CASSQTGLGAEQYF.

The chain joins TRBV30 to TRBJ1-2; 10 bases are a match to TRBD1. The germline CDR1 and CDR2 sequences are GTSNPN and SVGIG (reference sequence). CDR3 size: 13 residues. Trimming at V came to 1 base and at J to 7 bases, leaving 3 bases not matched to a gene. This chain's CDR3 is CAWSADRGLGYTF. Here the CDR3 DNA reads TGTGCCTGGAGTGCTGACAGGGGGCTTGGCTACACCTTC.